This TCR beta chain was identified in a study of T cells in Graves' hyperthyroidism and ophthalmopathy. TCR beta CDR3 region amplification was performed from RNA transcripts. First-round RT-PCR of the TCR CDR3 relied on the HTBI primer set. TCRdb analysed the multiplex PCR reads with MiXCR anew, one entry per CDR3 protein. This table has a few hundred thousand distinct CDR3 sequences, about 21% appearing once. The CDR3 extends over 16 amino acids. V was cut by 8 bases and J by 5 bases, with 24 bases left in between. Germline CDR1 and CDR2: MGHRA and YSYEKL. The sequence derives from a woman aged 45-60 years with Graves' hyperthyroidism. V is TRBV4-1 and J is TRBJ1-1; tentative D call: TRBD1 (5 bases). The sequencing input was blood. The CDR3, as DNA: TGCGCCAGCGCCCCGGCCGGCATGTCGGGGGGGACTGAAGCTTTCTTT. Protein: CASAPAGMSGGTEAFF.